This is a list of T cell receptor beta chains from one sample in a study of early T cells in non-severe SARS-CoV-2 infection. TCRdb independently ran MiXCR on the 5' RACE reads; one entry per CDR3 protein. Of around 61,000 distinct CDR3 sequences in the sample, roughly 13% were seen once. Sequencing was performed on whole blood. These receptors all stem from an adult who was a healthcare worker with PCR-confirmed SARS-CoV-2 infection or an uninfected control (not recorded which). Both conserved end residues are part of each CDR3. The order of the fields is V gene, clone size, D gene, CDR3 length, J gene, CDR3 protein, CDR3 DNA. The D gene is left open where the match is weak. For some rows the clone size is stated as once, few or many, or as a class when expanded; others skip it.

>TRBV5-1|many|-|14|TRBJ2-5
CASSLGGLGETQYF
TGCGCCAGCAGCTTGGGGGGTCTGGGGGAGACCCAGTACTTC
>TRBV14|many|-|18|TRBJ2-7
CASSQDKGAAGTPYEQYF
TGTGCCAGCAGCCAAGATAAGGGGGCGGCGGGAACCCCCTACGAGCAGTACTTC
>TRBV3-1|few|-|14|TRBJ2-1
CASSQDRGRAEQFF
TGTGCCAGCAGCCAAGACCGGGGCAGGGCTGAGCAGTTCTTC
>TRBV4-1|-|TRBD2|16|TRBJ2-1
CASSPTSSGGAGEQFF
TGCGCCAGCAGCCCCACCAGCAGCGGGGGGGCCGGTGAGCAGTTCTTC
>TRBV6-6|few|-|12|TRBJ1-4
CASSPSTEKLFF
TGTGCCAGCAGTCCTTCGACTGAAAAACTGTTTTTT
>TRBV12-3/TRBV12-4|few|-|17|TRBJ2-1
CASSLTPPGQGVGEQFF
TGTGCCAGCAGTTTAACCCCACCGGGCCAAGGGGTAGGGGAGCAGTTCTTC
>TRBV6-5|few|-|15|TRBJ1-6
CASSYRSPDNSPLHF
TGTGCCAGCAGTTACCGCTCTCCGGATAATTCACCCCTCCACTTT
>TRBV12-3/TRBV12-4|many|-|19|TRBJ2-2
CASKFRTPGESVNTGELFF
TGTGCCAGCAAATTTAGGACTCCGGGAGAGTCCGTTAACACCGGGGAGCTGTTTTTT
>TRBV9|-|TRBD1|15|TRBJ2-5
CASSASGTARETQYF
TGTGCCAGCAGCGCCTCTGGGACAGCACGGGAGACCCAGTACTTC
>TRBV5-4|-|-|16|TRBJ2-7
CASSRPGTVASYEQYF
TGTGCCAGCAGCCGACCAGGTACAGTTGCATCCTACGAGCAGTACTTC
>TRBV3-1|few|-|13|TRBJ2-1
CASSPRESNEQFF
TGTGCCAGCAGCCCGAGGGAGAGCAATGAGCAGTTCTTC
>TRBV2|few|-|11|TRBJ2-7
CAGRVTYEQYF
TGTGCCGGCAGAGTTACCTACGAGCAGTACTTC
>TRBV2|many|TRBD2|14|TRBJ2-3
CASRSSGRTDTQYF
TGTGCCAGTCGTTCTAGCGGCCGCACAGATACGCAGTATTTT
>TRBV11-1|-|-|13|TRBJ2-1
CASRAGNEHEQFF
TGTGCCAGCCGGGCGGGGAATGAACATGAGCAGTTCTTC
>TRBV11-2|many|-|19|TRBJ2-4
CASSLTKGTGSLAKNIQYF
TGTGCCAGCAGCTTAACTAAAGGAACAGGCTCTCTAGCCAAAAACATTCAGTACTTC
>TRBV11-2|few|TRBD2|16|TRBJ2-1
CASSLGTSGRAYEQFF
TGTGCCAGCAGCTTAGGTACTAGCGGGAGGGCCTATGAGCAGTTCTTC
>TRBV27|few|TRBD2|12|TRBJ2-7
CASRTGGYEQYF
TGTGCCAGCAGAACGGGGGGGTACGAGCAGTACTTC
>TRBV20-1|few|TRBD1|14|TRBJ2-7
CSAAKTGRNYEQYF
TGCAGTGCTGCTAAGACAGGGCGTAACTACGAGCAGTACTTC
>TRBV19|many|-|15|TRBJ1-1
CASIARAAGVTEAFF
TGTGCCAGTATAGCTCGGGCGGCAGGGGTCACTGAAGCTTTCTTT
>TRBV11-2|many|TRBD2|15|TRBJ2-7
CASSLELAGYHEQYF
TGTGCCAGCAGCTTAGAACTAGCGGGGTACCACGAGCAGTACTTC
>TRBV4-2|-|-|14|TRBJ1-1
CASSHLGQLHEAFF
TGTGCCAGCAGCCATTTGGGACAACTTCATGAAGCTTTCTTT
>TRBV7-9|many|-|13|TRBJ1-1
CASSSEVKAEAFF
TGTGCCAGCAGCTCCGAAGTGAAAGCTGAAGCTTTCTTT
>TRBV2|-|-|12|TRBJ1-2
CASSEASFGYTF
TGTGCCAGCAGTGAAGCAAGTTTCGGCTACACCTTC
>TRBV15|few|-|12|TRBJ1-1
CATKGSNTEAFF
TGTGCCACCAAGGGGTCGAACACTGAAGCTTTCTTT
>TRBV4-1|few|TRBD2|19|TRBJ2-7
CASSQEAPSGVDGAYEQYF
TGCGCCAGCAGCCAAGAAGCGCCTAGCGGGGTGGATGGGGCCTACGAGCAGTACTTC
>TRBV29-1|-|-|14|TRBJ1-1
CSVVSPPGNTEAFF
TGCAGCGTTGTGTCTCCCCCTGGGAACACTGAAGCTTTCTTT
>TRBV29-1|-|-|13|TRBJ2-2
CSVAQINTGELFF
TGCAGCGTCGCCCAGATTAACACCGGGGAGCTGTTTTTT
>TRBV30|many|TRBD1|13|TRBJ1-5
CAWSGQGGQPQHF
TGTGCCTGGAGTGGACAGGGCGGTCAGCCCCAGCATTTT
>TRBV3-1|-|-|13|TRBJ2-7
CASSQTSTYEQYF
TGTGCCAGCAGCCAGACTTCTACCTACGAGCAGTACTTC
>TRBV24-1|many|TRBD1|14|TRBJ2-1
CATSLGGAPNEQFF
TGTGCCACCAGTCTAGGGGGCGCACCAAATGAGCAGTTCTTC
>TRBV27|-|TRBD1|14|TRBJ1-1
CASSLGQGATEAFF
TGTGCCAGCAGCCTCGGACAGGGGGCGACTGAAGCTTTCTTT
>TRBV5-1|few|-|14|TRBJ2-1
CASGLGGLGNEQFF
TGCGCCAGCGGACTCGGGGGGCTGGGCAATGAGCAGTTCTTC
>TRBV7-3|many|TRBD2|15|TRBJ2-2
CASSLWGGSTGELFF
TGTGCCAGCAGCTTATGGGGGGGTAGCACCGGGGAGCTGTTTTTT
>TRBV19|-|-|13|TRBJ2-2
CASSIKGPGELFF
TGTGCCAGTAGTATTAAGGGTCCCGGGGAGCTGTTTTTT
>TRBV18|many|TRBD1|14|TRBJ1-4
CASSQGAIGEKLFF
TGTGCCAGCTCACAGGGGGCTATCGGTGAAAAACTGTTTTTT
>TRBV29-1|-|-|12|TRBJ2-1
CSVEWGAYEQFF
TGCAGCGTTGAATGGGGGGCTTATGAGCAGTTCTTC
>TRBV6-6|-|TRBD1|13|TRBJ2-5
CASSLGQGAASYF
TGTGCCAGCAGCCTCGGACAGGGGGCCGCCTCATACTTC
>TRBV6-5|-|-|13|TRBJ1-2
CASSYSGTYGYTF
TGTGCCAGCAGTTACTCAGGGACCTATGGCTACACCTTC
>TRBV19|few|TRBD2|13|TRBJ2-7
CASSRGGLNEQYF
TGTGCCAGTAGTCGGGGGGGGTTGAACGAGCAGTACTTC
>TRBV18|many|-|13|TRBJ1-1
CASSPQEGNEVFF
TGTGCCAGCTCACCACAGGAGGGGAATGAAGTTTTCTTT
>TRBV7-7|few|TRBD1|13|TRBJ2-1
CASSTSGGVEQFF
TGTGCTAGCAGCACCTCAGGGGGCGTTGAGCAGTTCTTC